This T cell receptor beta chain was observed in a study of shared clonotypes between healthy human individuals. Across the study: The cohort had a couple of women and a few men, ages 18 to 49. Findings and limits, study-wide: Memory subsets generally showed smaller estimated richness than naive subsets did.

The CDR3 extends over 16 amino acids. Germline V gives CDR1 MDHEN, CDR2 SYDVKM. Germline trimming cut 3 bases from V and 4 bases from J; bases unmatched to any gene: 9. Authors' processing steps: Sequence data from immunoSEQ were junction-only and lacked quality scores; consequently, filtering differed. Generated by immunoSEQ multiplex PCR, the TCRdb table keeps only in-frame clones and is missing some. That table is the source of V, J and clone size, and D and trimming were worked out from the DNA. The top ten hold around 0.058% of the sample, which has hundreds of thousands of clones, around 97% seen once. About this clone: Its antigen is unknown.

Into CD45RA+ naive and CD45RA-negative memory subsets, the CD4+ cells were split. Sequencing input: naive CD4+ T cells sorted from blood. Subset given: CD45RA+ positively selected. This TCR was recovered from a woman aged 30 to 39 in good health. The chain has TRBV28 and TRBJ1-2; TRBD1 matches at 9 bases. CDR3 DNA: TGTGCCAGCAGTTTTTTCGGGACAGGGTTGAGCTATGGCTACACCTTC. This translates into CASSFFGTGLSYGYTF.